This T cell receptor (beta chain) comes out of a study of blood T cells in healthy people across ages. Study summary: When template switching was applied, about one barcoded beta molecule was captured per two T cells. Study-wide findings and caveats: Investigators treated diversity estimates from one million T cells as underestimates.

No fewer than 5 micrograms of total RNA were isolated from every sample. This clonotype has just one count. The antigen is not known. A second about 7 to 11 cycle PCR used barcoded and J-beta primers. TCRdb reprocessed the 5' RACE reads via MiXCR and lists one record per CDR3 protein. The table has fewer than 1.5 million distinct CDR3 sequences, 42% seen once; the top ten hold less than 8%. This CDR3 contains 19 residues. The V and J ends lost 6 bases and 8 bases respectively, with 32 bases between them. What was sequenced was blood. This sequence originates from a woman younger than 35 in good health. The rearrangement links TRBV12-3 or TRBV12-4 to TRBJ1-3, with D possibly being TRBD1 (6 bases). The CDR3 DNA is TGTGCCAGCAGACCAAGTTTGCTAGATCAAGATAGAAAGGGGGACACCATATATTTT. Translated, it gives CASRPSLLDQDRKGDTIYF.